The T cell receptor (beta chain) under discussion was sequenced for a study of T cells in Graves' hyperthyroidism and ophthalmopathy. Study at large: Before treatment of any kind, peripheral blood was taken at initial diagnosis.

This clonotype was seen many times. Its antigen is unidentified. Each diagnosis drew on symptoms, thyroxine, TRAb, thyroid ultrasound and orbital computed tomography findings. TCR beta CDR3 regions were amplified from RNA transcripts. TCR CDR3 underwent first-round RT-PCR with the HTBI primer set. TCRdb used MiXCR to reprocess the multiplex PCR reads, holding one entry per CDR3 protein. This table holds about 460,000 distinct CDR3 sequences, approximately 23% found once. Overall study findings and caveats: Ophthalmopathy prediction by the model preceded onset by a median approximately six months. Among thyroid clonotypes expanded above 0.001, most also appeared in blood.

This CDR3 spans 15 amino acids. J gave up 8 bases and V 6 bases, and 8 bases lay outside the gene matches. Per germline, CDR1 MNHNS and CDR2 SASEGT. The chain carries TRBV6-1 and TRBJ2-1, with TRBD2 matching 12 bases. This TCR came from an older woman with Graves' ophthalmopathy. Sequencing used blood. CDR3 amino acids: CASSPTSGSSDEQFF. CDR3 coding DNA: TGTGCCAGCAGCCCGACTAGCGGGAGCTCCGATGAGCAGTTCTTC.